The T cell receptor (beta chain) under discussion was sequenced for a study of technical replicates of blood from a few donors. Method: immunoSEQ multiplex PCR; TCRdb's copy keeps in-frame clones and lacks some. The sample holds more than 65,000 clones, approximately 94% seen once. V shed 1 base and J shed 6 bases, with 13 bases lying between them. This CDR3 is 14 amino acids long. Germline values: CDR1 SQVTM, CDR2 ANQGSEA. Material for sequencing was T cells isolated from PBMCs. This clonotype was obtained from a human donor in good health. The V and J genes are TRBV29-1 and TRBJ2-1; D is possibly TRBD2 (5 bases). CDR3 nucleotide sequence: TGCAGCGTTGAAGTTGGTCTAGCTCCCAATGAGCAGTTCTTC. It yields the protein CSVEVGLAPNEQFF.